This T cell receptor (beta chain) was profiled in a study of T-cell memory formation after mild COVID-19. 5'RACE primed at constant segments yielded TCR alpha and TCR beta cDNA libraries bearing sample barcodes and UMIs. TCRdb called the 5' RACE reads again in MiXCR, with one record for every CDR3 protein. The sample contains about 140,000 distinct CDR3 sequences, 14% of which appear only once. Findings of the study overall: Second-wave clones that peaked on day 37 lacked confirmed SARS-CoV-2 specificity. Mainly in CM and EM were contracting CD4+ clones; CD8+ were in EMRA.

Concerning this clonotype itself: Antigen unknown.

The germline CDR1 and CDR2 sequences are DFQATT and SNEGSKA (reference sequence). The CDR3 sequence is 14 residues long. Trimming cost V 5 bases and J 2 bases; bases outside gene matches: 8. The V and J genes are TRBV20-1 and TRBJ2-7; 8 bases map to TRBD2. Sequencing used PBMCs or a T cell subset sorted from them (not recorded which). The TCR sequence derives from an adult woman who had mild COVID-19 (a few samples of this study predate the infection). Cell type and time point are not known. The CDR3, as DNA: TGCAGTGCTCCCGCGGGGGGAACACCCTACGAGCAGTACTTC. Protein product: CSAPAGGTPYEQYF.